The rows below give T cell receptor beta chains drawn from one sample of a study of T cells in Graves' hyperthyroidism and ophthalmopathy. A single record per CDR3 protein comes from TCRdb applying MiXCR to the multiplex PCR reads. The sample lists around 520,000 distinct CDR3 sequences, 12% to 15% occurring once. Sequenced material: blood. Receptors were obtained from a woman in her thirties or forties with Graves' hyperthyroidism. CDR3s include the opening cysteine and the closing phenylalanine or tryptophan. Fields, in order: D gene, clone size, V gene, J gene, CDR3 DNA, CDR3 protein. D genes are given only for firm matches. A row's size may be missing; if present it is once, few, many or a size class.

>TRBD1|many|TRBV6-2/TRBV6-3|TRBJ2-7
TGTGCCAGCAGTGGGACAGTTCCCTACGAGCAGTACTTC
CASSGTVPYEQYF
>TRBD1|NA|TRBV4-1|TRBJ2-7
TGCGCCAGCAGCCAATATGCCAATGGACAGGGGGAAGGGGAGCAGTACTTC
CASSQYANGQGEGEQYF
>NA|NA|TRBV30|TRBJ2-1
TGTGCCTGCCTAATCTCCATCAACCACTACAATGAGCAGTTCTTC
CACLISINHYNEQFF
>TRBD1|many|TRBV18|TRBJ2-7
TGTGCCAGCTCACCATTAACAGGGGCGAGCTCCTACGAGCAGTACTTC
CASSPLTGASSYEQYF
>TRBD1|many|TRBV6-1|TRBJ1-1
TGTGCCAGCAGGGAACAGGGGGCGAGAACTGAAGCTTTCTTT
CASREQGARTEAFF
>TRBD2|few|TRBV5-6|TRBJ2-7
TGTGCCAGCAGCTTGTCTAGCGGGCAGTACGAGCAGTACTTC
CASSLSSGQYEQYF
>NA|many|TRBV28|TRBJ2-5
TGTGCCAGCAGCAGGACCAAACAAGAGACCCAGTACTTC
CASSRTKQETQYF
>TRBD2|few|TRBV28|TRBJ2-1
TGTGCCAGCAGCGTTCCGGGACTAGCAAACTTTCGGTCCTACAATGAGCAGTTCTTC
CASSVPGLANFRSYNEQFF
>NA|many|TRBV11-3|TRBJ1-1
TGTGCCAGCAGCTTAATCGAGACAGGGAACACTGAAGCTTTCTTT
CASSLIETGNTEAFF
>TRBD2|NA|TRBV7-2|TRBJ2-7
TGTGCCAGCAGCTCAGCGACGGGACTAGCGCCCCTCAGGGCCTACGAGCAGTACTTC
CASSSATGLAPLRAYEQYF
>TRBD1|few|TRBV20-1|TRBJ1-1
TGCAGTGCTATCGACAGGGTTAACACTGAAGCTTTCTTT
CSAIDRVNTEAFF
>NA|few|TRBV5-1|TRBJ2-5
TGCGCCAGCAGCTCCTACAGTTCAGGGGAGACCCAGTACTTC
CASSSYSSGETQYF
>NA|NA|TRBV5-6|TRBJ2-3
TGTGCCAGCAGCGGGGGGTCGGGGCGAACAGATACGCAGTATTTT
CASSGGSGRTDTQYF
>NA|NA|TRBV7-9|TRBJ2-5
TGTGCCAGCAGCTTATACGAGACCCAGTACTTC
CASSLYETQYF
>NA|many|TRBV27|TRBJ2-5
TGTGCCAGCAGACTTACGGGGCAAGAGACCCAGTACTTC
CASRLTGQETQYF
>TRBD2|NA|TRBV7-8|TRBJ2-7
TGTGCCAGCAGCTTAGGGGGGACTAGCGGGGGGCTGGACGAGCAGTACTTC
CASSLGGTSGGLDEQYF